This T cell receptor (beta chain) emerged from a study of CXCR3-negative and CXCR3-positive naive CD8 T cells. CDR3 length: 18 amino acids. The V gene's germline CDR1 is SEHNR and CDR2 FQNEAQ (reference sequence). TRB cDNA was prepared as libraries by UMI-labeled 5' RACE. TCRdb reanalyzed the 5' RACE reads and collapses them to one entry per CDR3 protein, without DNA. The table for this sample gives about 28,000 distinct CDR3 sequences. Study results and limitations: In both naive subsets diversity was comparably high, whereas memory CD8+ cells showed much lower diversity.

Points on this clonotype: Its target is not known.

This clonotype originated in a human donor in good health. Some clones in this sample may be carry-over from other donors' samples. The sample was memory CD8+ T cells from blood. V usage is TRBV7-9 and J usage is TRBJ1-5. This chain's CDR3 is CASSLQRPGGLYNQPQHF.